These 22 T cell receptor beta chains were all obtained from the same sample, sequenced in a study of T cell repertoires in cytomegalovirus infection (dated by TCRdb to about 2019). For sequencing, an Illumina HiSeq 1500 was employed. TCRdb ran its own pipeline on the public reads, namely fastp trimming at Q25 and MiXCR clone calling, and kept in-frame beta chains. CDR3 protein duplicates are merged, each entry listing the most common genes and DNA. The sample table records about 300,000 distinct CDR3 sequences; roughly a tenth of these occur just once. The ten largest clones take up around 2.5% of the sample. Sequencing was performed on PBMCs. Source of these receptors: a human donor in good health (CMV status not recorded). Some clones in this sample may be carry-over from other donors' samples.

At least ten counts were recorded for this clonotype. The CDR3 spells CASSYTENTEAFF. The CDR3 bases are TGTGCCAGCAGCTATACAGAGAACACTGAAGCTTTCTTT. The chain joins TRBV7-9 to TRBJ1-1; D call uncertain. V gave up 4 bases and J gave up 1 base, with 7 bases separating them. The CDR3 has 13 residues. Germline CDR1 reads SEHNR; CDR2 reads FQNEAQ (reference sequence).

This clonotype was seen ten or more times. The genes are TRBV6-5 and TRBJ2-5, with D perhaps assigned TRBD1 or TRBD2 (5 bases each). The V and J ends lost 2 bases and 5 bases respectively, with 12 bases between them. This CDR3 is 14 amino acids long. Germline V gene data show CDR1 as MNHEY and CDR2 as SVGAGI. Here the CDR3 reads CASSYGTPGETQYF. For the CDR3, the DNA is TGTGCCAGCAGTTACGGGACGCCCGGGGAGACCCAGTACTTC.

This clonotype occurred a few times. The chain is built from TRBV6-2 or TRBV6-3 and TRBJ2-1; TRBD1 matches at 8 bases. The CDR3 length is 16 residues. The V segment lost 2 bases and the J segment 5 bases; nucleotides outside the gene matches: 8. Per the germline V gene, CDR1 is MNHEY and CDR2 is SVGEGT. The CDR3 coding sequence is TGTGCCAGCAGTTACGTCGGGGACAGGAAAAACAATGAGCAGTTCTTC. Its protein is CASSYVGDRKNNEQFF.

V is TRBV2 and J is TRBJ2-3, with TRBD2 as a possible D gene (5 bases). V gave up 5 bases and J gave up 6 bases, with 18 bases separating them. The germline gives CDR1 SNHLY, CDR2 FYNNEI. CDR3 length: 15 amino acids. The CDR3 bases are TGTGCCAGCAGTCTGGGAGACTCCAACTTGGATACGCAGTATTTT. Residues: CASSLGDSNLDTQYF.

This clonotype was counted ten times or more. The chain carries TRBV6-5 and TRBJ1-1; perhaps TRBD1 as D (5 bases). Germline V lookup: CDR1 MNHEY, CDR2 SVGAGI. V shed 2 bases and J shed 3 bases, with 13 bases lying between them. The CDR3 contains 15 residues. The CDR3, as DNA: TGTGCCAGCAGTTACAATTGGGGGGAGGACACTGAAGCTTTCTTT. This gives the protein CASSYNWGEDTEAFF.

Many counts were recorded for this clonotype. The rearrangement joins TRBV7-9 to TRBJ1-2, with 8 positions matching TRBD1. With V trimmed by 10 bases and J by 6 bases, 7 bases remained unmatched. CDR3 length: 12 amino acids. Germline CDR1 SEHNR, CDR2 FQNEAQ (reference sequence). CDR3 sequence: CAMDRAGDGYTF. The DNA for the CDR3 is TGTGCCATGGACAGGGCGGGCGATGGCTACACCTTC.

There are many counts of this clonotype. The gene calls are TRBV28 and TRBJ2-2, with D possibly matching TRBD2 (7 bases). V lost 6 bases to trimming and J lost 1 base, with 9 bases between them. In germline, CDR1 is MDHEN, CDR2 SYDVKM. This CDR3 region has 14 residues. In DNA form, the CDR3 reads TGTGCCAGCAGAGGGGGGGAGAACACCGGGGAGCTGTTTTTT. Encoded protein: CASRGGENTGELFF.

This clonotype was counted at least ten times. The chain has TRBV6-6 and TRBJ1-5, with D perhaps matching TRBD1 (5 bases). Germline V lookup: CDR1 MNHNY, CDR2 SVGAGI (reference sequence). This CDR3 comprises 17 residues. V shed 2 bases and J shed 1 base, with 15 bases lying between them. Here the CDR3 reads CASSYAPGRVSNQPQHF. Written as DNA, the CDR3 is TGTGCCAGCAGTTACGCCCCCGGCAGGGTGAGCAATCAGCCCCAGCATTTT.

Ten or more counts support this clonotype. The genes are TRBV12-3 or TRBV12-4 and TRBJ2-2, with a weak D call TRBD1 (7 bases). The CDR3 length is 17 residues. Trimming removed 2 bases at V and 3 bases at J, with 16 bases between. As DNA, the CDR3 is TGTGCCAGCAGTTTACCCGGAGGGGGCGGGGACACCGGGGAGCTGTTTTTT. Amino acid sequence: CASSLPGGGGDTGELFF.

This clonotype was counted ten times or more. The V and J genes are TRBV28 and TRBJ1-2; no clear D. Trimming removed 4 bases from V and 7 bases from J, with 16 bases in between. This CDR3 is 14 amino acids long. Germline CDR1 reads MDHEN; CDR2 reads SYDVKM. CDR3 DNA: TGTGCCAGCAGTTCGATGAGCCTGGGAAGTGGCTACACCTTC. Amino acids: CASSSMSLGSGYTF.

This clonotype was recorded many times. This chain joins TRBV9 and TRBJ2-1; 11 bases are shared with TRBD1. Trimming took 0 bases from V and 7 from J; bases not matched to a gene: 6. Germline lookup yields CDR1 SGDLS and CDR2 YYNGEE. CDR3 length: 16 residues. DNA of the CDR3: TGTGCCAGCAGCGTAGATGGGACAGGGGGTTCTAATGAGCAGTTCTTC. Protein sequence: CASSVDGTGGSNEQFF.

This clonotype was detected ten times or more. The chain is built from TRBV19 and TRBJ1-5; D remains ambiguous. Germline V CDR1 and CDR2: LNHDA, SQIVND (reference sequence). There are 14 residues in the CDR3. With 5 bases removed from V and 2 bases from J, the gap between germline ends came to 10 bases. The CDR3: CASSDTRGNQPQHF. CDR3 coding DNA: TGTGCCAGTAGTGACACCCGTGGCAATCAGCCCCAGCATTTT.

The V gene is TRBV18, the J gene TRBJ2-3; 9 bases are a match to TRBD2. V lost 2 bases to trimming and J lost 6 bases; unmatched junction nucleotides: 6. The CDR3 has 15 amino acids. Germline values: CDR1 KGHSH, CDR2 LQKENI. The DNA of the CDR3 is TGTGCCAGCTCACCAAGCGGGGGGATTCTGGATACGCAGTATTTT. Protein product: CASSPSGGILDTQYF.

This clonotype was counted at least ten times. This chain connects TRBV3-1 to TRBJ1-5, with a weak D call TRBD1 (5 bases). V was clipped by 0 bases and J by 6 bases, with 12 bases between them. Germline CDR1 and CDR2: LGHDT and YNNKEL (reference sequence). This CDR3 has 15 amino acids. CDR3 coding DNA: TGTGCCAGCAGCCAAGACACAGGTTTTACTCAGCCCCAGCATTTT. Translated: CASSQDTGFTQPQHF.

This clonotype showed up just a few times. The CDR3 spells CASSSRGGTSGSTDTQYF. Here the CDR3 DNA reads TGTGCCAGCAGCTCCCGGGGCGGGACTAGCGGGAGCACAGATACGCAGTATTTT. The J gene is TRBJ2-3, the V gene TRBV7-6; 12 positions agree with TRBD2. Germline CDR1 SGHVS, CDR2 FNYEAQ. The junction had 8 bases not matched to a gene; V was cut back by 4 bases and J by 0 bases. This CDR3 is built from 18 residues. Full variable domain (outside the CDR3, taken from reference TRBV7-6 and TRBJ2-3): GAGVSQSPRYKVTKRGQDVALRCDPISGHVSLYWYRQALGQGPEFLTYFNYEAQQDKSGLPNDRFSAERPEGSISTLTIQRTEQRDSAMYRCASSSRGGTSGSTDTQYFGPGTRLTVL.

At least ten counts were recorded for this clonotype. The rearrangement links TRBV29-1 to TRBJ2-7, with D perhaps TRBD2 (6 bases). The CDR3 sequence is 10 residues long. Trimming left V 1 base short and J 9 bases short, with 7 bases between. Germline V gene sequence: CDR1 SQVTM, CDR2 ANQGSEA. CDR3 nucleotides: TGCAGCGTTGAAGTGGGAGGGCAGTACTTC. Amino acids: CSVEVGGQYF.

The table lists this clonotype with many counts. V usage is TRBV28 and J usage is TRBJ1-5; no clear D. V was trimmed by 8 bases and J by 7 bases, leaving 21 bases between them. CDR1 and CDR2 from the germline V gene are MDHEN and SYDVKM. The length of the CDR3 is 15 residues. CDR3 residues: CASSPSGRLGQPQHF. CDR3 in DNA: TGTGCCAGCTCCCCCTCGGGAAGGTTAGGCCAGCCCCAGCATTTT.

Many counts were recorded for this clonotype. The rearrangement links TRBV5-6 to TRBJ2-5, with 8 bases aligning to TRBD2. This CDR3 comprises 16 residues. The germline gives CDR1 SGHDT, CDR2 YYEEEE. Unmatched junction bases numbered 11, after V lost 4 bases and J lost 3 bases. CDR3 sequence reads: CASSEAPGLEEETQYF. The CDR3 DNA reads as TGTGCCAGCAGCGAAGCCCCGGGACTAGAGGAAGAGACCCAGTACTTC.

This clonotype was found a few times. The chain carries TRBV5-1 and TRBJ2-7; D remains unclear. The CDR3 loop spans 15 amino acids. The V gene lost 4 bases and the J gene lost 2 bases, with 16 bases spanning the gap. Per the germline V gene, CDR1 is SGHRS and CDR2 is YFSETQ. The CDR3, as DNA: TGCGCCAGCAGCCAATGGACGGGTCCCACCTACGAGCAGTACGTC. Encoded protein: CASSQWTGPTYEQYV.

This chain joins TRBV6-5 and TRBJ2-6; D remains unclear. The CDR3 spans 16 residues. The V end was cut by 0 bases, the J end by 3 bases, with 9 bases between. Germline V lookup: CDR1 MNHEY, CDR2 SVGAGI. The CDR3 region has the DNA TGTGCCAGCAGTTACTCAGGGCTCCTTGGGGCCAACGTCCTGACTTTC. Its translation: CASSYSGLLGANVLTF.

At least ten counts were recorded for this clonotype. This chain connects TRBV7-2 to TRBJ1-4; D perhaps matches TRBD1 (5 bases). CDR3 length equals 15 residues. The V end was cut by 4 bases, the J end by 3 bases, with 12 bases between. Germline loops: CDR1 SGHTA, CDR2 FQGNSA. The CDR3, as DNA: TGTGCCAGCAGCTCCTACCGGGGGTCTAATGAAAAACTGTTTTTT. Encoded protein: CASSSYRGSNEKLFF.

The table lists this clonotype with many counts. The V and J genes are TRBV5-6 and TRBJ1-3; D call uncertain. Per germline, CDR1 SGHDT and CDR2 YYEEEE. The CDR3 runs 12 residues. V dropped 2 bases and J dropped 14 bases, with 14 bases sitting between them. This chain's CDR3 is CASSFQVSGVYF. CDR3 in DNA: TGTGCCAGCAGCTTCCAGGTCTCGGGAGTATATTTT.